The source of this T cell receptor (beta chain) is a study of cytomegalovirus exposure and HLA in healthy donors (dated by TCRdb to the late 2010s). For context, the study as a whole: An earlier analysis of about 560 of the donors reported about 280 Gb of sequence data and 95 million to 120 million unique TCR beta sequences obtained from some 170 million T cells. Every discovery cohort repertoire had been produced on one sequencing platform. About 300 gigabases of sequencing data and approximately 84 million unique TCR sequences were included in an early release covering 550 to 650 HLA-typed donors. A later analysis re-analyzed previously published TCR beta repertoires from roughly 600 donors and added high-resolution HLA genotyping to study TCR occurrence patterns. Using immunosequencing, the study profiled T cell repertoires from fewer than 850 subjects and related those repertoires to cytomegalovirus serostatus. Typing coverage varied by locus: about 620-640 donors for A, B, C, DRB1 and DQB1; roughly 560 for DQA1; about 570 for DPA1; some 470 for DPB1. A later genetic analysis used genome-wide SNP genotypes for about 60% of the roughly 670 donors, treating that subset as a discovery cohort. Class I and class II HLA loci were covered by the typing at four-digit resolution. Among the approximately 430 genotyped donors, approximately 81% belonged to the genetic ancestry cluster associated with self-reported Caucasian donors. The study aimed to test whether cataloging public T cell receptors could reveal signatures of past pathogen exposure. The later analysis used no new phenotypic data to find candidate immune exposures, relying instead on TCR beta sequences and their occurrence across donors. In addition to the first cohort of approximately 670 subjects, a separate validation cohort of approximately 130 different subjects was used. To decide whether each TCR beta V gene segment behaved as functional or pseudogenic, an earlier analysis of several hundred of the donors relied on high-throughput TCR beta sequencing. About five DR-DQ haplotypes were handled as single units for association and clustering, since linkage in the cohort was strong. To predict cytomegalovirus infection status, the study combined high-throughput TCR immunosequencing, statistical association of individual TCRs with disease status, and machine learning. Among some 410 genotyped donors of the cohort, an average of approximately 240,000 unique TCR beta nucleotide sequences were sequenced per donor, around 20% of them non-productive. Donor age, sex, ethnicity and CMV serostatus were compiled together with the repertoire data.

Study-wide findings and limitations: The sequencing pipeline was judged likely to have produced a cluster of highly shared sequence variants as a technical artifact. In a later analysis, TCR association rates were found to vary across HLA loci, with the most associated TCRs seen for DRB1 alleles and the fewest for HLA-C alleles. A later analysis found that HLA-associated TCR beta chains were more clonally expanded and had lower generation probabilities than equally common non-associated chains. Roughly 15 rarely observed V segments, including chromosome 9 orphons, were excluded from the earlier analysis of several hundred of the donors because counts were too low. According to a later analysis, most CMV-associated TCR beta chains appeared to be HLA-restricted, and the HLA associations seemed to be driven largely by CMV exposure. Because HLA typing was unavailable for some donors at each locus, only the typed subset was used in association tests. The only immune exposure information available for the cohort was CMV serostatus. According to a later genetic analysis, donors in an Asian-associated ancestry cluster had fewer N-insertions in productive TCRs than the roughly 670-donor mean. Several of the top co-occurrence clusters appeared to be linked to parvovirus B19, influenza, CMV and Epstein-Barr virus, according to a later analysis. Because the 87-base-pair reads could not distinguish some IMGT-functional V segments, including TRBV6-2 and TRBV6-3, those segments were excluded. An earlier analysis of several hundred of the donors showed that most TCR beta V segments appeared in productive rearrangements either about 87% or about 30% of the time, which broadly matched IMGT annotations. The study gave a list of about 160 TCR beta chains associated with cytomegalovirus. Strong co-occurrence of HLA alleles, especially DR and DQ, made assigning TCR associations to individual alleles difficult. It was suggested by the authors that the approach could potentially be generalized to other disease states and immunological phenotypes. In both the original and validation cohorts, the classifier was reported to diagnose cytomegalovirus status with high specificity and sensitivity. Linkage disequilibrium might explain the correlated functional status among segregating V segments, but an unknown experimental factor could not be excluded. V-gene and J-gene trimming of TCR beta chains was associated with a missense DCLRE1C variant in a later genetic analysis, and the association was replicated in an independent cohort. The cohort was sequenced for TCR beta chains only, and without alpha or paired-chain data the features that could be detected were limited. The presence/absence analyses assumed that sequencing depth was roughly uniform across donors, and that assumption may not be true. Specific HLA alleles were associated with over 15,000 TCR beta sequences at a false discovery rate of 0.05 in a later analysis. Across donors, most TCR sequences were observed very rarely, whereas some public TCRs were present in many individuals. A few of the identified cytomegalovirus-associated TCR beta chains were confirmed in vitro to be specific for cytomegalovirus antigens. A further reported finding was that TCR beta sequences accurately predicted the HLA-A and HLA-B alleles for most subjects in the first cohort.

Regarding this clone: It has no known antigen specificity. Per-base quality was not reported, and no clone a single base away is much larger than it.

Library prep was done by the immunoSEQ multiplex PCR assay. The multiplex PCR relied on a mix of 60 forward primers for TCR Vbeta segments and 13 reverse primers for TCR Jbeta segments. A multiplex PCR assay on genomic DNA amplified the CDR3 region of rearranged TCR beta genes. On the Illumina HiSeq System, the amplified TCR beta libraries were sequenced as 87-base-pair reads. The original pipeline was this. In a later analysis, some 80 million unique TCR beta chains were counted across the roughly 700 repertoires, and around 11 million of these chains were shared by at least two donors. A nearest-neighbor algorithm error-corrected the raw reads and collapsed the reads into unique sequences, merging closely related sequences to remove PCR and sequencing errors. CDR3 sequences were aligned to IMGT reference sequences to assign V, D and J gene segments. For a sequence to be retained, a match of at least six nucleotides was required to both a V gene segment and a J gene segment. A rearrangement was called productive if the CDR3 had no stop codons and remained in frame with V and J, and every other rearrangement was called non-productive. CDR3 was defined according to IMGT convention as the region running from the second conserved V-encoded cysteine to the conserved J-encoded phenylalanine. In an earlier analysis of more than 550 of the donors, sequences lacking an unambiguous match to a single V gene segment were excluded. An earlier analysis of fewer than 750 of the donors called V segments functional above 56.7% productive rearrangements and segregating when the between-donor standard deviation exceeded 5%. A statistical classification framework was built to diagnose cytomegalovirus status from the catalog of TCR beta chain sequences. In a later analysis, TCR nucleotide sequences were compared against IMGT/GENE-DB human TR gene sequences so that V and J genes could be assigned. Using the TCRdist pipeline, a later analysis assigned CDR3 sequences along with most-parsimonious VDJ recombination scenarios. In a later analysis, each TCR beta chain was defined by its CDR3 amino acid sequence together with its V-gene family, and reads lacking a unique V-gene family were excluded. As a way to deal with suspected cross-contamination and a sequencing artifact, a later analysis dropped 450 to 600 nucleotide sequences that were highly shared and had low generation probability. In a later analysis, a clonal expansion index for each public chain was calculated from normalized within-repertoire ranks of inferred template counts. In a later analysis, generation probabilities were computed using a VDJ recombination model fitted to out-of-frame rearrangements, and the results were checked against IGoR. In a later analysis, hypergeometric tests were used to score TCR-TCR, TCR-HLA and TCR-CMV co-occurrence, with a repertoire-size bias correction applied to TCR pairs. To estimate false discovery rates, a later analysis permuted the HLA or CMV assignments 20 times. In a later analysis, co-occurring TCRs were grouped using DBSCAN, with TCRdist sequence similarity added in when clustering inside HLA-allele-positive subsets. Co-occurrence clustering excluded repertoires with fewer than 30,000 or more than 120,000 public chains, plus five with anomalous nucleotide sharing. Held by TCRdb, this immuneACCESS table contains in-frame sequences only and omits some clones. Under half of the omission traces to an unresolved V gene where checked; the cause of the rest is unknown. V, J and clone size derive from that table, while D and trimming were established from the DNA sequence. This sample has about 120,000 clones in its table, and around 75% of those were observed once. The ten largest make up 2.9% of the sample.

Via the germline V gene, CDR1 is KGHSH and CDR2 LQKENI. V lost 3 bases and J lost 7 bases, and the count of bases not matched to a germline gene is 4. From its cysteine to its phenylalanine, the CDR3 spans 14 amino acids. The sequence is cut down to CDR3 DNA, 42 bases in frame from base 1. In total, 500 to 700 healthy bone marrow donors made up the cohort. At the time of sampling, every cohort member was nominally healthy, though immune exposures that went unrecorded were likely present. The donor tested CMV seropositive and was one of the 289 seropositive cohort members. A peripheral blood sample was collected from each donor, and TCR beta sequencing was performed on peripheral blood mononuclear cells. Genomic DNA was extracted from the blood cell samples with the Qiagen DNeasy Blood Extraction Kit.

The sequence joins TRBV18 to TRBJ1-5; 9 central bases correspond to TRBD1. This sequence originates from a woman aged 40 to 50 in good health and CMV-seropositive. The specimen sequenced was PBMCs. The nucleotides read TGTGCCAGCTCACCTGGGACAGGGTGGCAGCCCCAGCATTTT. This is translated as CASSPGTGWQPQHF.